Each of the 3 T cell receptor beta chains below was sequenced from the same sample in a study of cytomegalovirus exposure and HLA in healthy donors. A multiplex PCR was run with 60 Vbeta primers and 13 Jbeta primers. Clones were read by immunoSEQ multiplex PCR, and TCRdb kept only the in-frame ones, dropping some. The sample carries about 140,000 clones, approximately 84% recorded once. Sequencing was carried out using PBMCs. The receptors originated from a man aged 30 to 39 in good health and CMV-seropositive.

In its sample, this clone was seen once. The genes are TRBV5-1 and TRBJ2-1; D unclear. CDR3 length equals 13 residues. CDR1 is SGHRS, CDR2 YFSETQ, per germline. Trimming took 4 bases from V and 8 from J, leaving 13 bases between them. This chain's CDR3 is CASSNPTTYEQFF. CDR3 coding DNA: TGCGCCAGCAGCAATCCTACTACCTATGAGCAGTTCTTC.

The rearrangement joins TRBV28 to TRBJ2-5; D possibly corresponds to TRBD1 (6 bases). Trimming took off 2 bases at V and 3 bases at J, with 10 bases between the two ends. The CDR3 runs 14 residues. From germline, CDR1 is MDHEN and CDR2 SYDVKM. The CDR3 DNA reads TGTGCCAGCAGTTTAGGGGGCCGGGAAGAGACCCAGTACTTC. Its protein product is CASSLGGREETQYF.

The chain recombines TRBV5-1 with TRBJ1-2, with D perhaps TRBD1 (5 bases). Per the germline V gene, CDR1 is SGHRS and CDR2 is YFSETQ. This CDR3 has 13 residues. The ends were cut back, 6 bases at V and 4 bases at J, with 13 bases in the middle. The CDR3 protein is CASTEDRFYGYTF. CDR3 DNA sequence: TGCGCCAGCACAGAAGACAGATTCTATGGCTACACCTTC.